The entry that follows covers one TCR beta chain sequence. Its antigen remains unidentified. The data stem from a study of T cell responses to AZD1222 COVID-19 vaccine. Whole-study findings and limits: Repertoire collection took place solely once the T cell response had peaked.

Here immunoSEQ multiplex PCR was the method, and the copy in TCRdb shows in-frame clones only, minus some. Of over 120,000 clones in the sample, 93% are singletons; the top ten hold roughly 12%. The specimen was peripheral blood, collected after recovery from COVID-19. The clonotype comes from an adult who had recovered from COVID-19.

CDR3 in amino acids: CASSLIGEKLFF. In DNA form, the CDR3 reads TGCGCCAGCAGCTTGATAGGTGAAAAACTGTTTTTT. The V call is TRBV5-1, the J call TRBJ1-4; D is ambiguous. The germline V gene encodes CDR1 SGHRS and CDR2 YFSETQ. V was cut by 1 base and J by 7 bases, with 5 bases left in between. The CDR3 is made up of 12 amino acids. The entire variable domain, with the rest obtained from reference TRBV5-1 and TRBJ1-4, is as follows: KAGVTQTPRYLIKTRGQQVTLSCSPISGHRSVSWYQQTPGQGLQFLFEYFSETQRNKGNFPGRFSGRQFSNSRSEMNVSTLELGDSALYLCASSLIGEKLFFGSGTQLSVL.